This T cell receptor beta chain was sequenced during a study of control samples from healthy donors and cancer patients. CDR1 and CDR2 from the germline V gene are ENHRY and SYGVKD. This CDR3 has 13 amino acids. V dropped 4 bases and J dropped 3 bases, with 4 bases sitting between them. Some clones are missing from TCRdb's copy, which holds only in-frame ones; the method was immunoSEQ multiplex PCR. The table lists about 110,000 clones, approximately 84% of them singletons. Sequenced material: blood. This sequence originates from a young man in good health. The J gene is TRBJ2-6, the V gene TRBV10-3; D gene uncertain. CDR3 amino acids: CAISGRGANVLTF. The CDR3 region has the DNA TGTGCCATCAGTGGTCGTGGGGCCAACGTCCTGACTTTC.